This T cell receptor (beta chain) was sequenced for a study of blood T cells in healthy people across ages. Study-wide results and limits: Greater diversity and more naive CD4+ cells were seen in long-lived donors than in aged donors.

A sample-barcoded 5' primer and a J-beta primer mix were used in a second PCR of roughly 7 to 11 cycles. Every cDNA molecule bore a tag from a template-switch adaptor containing 12 random nucleotides. Via MiXCR, TCRdb re-called the 5' RACE reads, giving one row per CDR3 protein. Among about 650,000 distinct CDR3 sequences listed, roughly 32% were seen once. This clonotype was recorded a few times. Antigen unknown. Sequenced sample: blood. This TCR was sampled from a woman aged 80 or over in good health.

CDR3 in amino acids: CASSPSEGVWSNEKLFF. The CDR3, as DNA: TGTGCCAGCTCACCGTCGGAGGGGGTATGGTCTAATGAAAAACTGTTTTTT. V is TRBV18 and J is TRBJ1-4; D is perhaps TRBD1 (6 bases). V lost 3 bases and J lost 3, with 17 bases in between. The CDR3 loop spans 17 amino acids. Germline V gene data show CDR1 as KGHSH and CDR2 as LQKENI.